The next 26 T cell receptor beta chains were all read from a single sample in a study of tissue T cells after allogeneic stem cell transplantation. Only in-frame clones appear in the TCRdb table, and some are missing; sequencing was by immunoSEQ multiplex PCR. The table has over 45,000 clones, around 66% seen once. The sequenced sample consisted of sorted cells pooled from one or two spleens. The origin of the receptors is a pool of C57BL/6 mice in good health.

On this clone: Gene names follow the mouse nomenclature. Coverage ceases 1 residue before the CDR3 finishes, and the germline J gene fills in the end. The gene calls are TRBV5 and TRBJ2-7; TRBD2 aligns across 9 bases. The CDR3 consists of 14 residues. The V gene's germline CDR1 is LGHNA and CDR2 YNLKQL (reference sequence). Germline trimming cut 2 bases from V and 4 bases from J; bases unmatched to any gene: 3. The CDR3 sequence: CASSQTGGPYEQYF. The sequenced part of the CDR3 DNA is TGTGCCAGCAGCCAAACTGGGGGGCCATATGAACAGTAC.

Regarding this clone: Gene names denote mouse genes. Coverage ceases 1 residue before the CDR3 finishes, and the germline J gene fills in the end. The chain has TRBV14 and TRBJ2-7, with 10 bases fitting TRBD2. Germline V lookup: CDR1 SGHDT, CDR2 FRDEAV. With V trimmed by 4 bases and J by 7 bases, 5 bases remained unmatched. This CDR3 contains 13 residues. CDR3 amino acids: CASSPGLGSEQYF. CDR3 DNA (partial): TGTGCCAGCAGTCCGGGACTGGGGTCGGAACAGTAC.

A remark on this clone: Mouse germline and gene names are used. Read coverage stops 1 residue before the CDR3 terminus; the germline J gene supplies the remainder. The rearrangement joins TRBV26 to TRBJ2-4; TRBD1 matches at 7 bases. The CDR3 runs 13 residues. Trimming removed 4 bases from V and 4 bases from J; junction bases left unmatched: 2. The germline V gene has CDR1 KGHPV and CDR2 FQNQEV (reference sequence). The covered CDR3 bases are TGTGCCAGCAGTCCCGGACAGGAAAACACCTTGTAC. This encodes CASSPGQENTLY. The complete CDR3 protein is CASSPGQENTLYF.

With respect to this clone: Gene names are mouse gene names. The CDR3 goes on 1 residue after the read ends, and that part is filled in from the germline J gene. The chain has TRBV19 and TRBJ2-3, with D unclear. Trimming cost V 6 bases and J 0 bases, with 5 bases left between them. Germline assignment: CDR1 FNHDT and CDR2 SITEND (reference sequence). The CDR3 has 12 amino acids. CDR3 DNA, as far as it was read: TGTGCCAGCACGGGGAGTGCAGAAACGCTGTAT. As protein: CASTGSAETLY. The full CDR3 reads CASTGSAETLYF.

This clone appeared once. The germline and genes are mouse ones. The sequenced fragment ends 1 residue before the CDR3 boundary, so the rest is inferred from the germline J gene. The chain links TRBV26 to TRBJ2-5; D not certain. V lost 3 bases and J 3 bases, leaving 7 bases between the germline ends. The germline V gene has CDR1 KGHPV and CDR2 FQNQEV (reference sequence). This CDR3 has 13 residues. CDR3 bases read: TGTGCCAGCAGTCTCAGGAAACAAGACACCCAGTAC. It translates to CASSLRKQDTQY. In full, the CDR3 reads CASSLRKQDTQYF.

Turning to this clone: The gene names here belong to mouse. The read comes to an end 1 residue before the CDR3 does, leaving the germline J gene to fill in the end. This chain uses TRBV3 with TRBJ2-5; TRBD2 agrees at 10 bases. Looked up from germline, CDR1 is SNHLY and CDR2 is FYNGKV (reference sequence). This CDR3 has 14 amino acids. The V and J ends lost 3 bases and 6 bases, in that order; junction bases with no gene match: 3. This CDR3 is CASSFWGGADTQYF. The CDR3 bases that were read are TGTGCCAGCAGCTTCTGGGGGGGCGCGGACACCCAGTAC. The full variable domain, rest sourced from reference TRBV3 and TRBJ2-5, is GPKVLQIPSHQIIDMGQMVTLNCDPVSNHLYFYWYKQILGQQMEFLVNFYNGKVMEKSKLFKDQFSVERPDGSYFTLKIQPTALEDSAVYFCASSFWGGADTQYFGPGTRLLVL.

This clone was picked up a small number of times. Gene names are the mouse ones. The CDR3 end is not reached by the read, which stops 1 residue before it; the germline J gene fills it in. The chain employs TRBV13-2 and TRBJ2-1, with 7 bases identical to TRBD2. V gave up 0 bases and J gave up 0 bases; unmatched junction bases: 3. In germline, CDR1 is NNHNN, CDR2 SYGAGS (reference sequence). The CDR3 runs 16 residues. CDR3 region: CASGDAGGYNYAEQFF. Incomplete CDR3 DNA: TGTGCCAGCGGTGATGCTGGGGGTTATAACTATGCTGAGCAGTTC.

This clone was observed a handful of times. All gene names here are mouse names. The read ends 1 residue early relative to the CDR3; the germline J gene fills the gap. This chain connects TRBV13-1 to TRBJ1-3; D is uncertain. Germline V lookup: CDR1 NSHNY, CDR2 SYGAGN. With 6 bases removed from V and 0 bases from J, the gap between germline ends came to 7 bases. The CDR3 is 13 amino acids. Partial CDR3 DNA: TGTGCCAGCAAACACCTTTCTGGAAATACGCTCTAT. This translates into CASKHLSGNTLY. The full CDR3 reads CASKHLSGNTLYF.

Worth noting for this clone: Germline and genes here are mouse. The read comes to an end 1 residue before the CDR3 does, leaving the germline J gene to fill in the end. The chain has TRBV13-1 and TRBJ1-1; 7 bases agree with TRBD1. Unmatched junction bases numbered 1, after V lost 5 bases and J lost 0 bases. CDR3 length: 13 residues. From germline, CDR1 is NSHNY and CDR2 SYGAGN. The sequenced part of the CDR3 DNA is TGTGCCAGCAGGGGGACAGCAAACACAGAAGTCTTC. Translating gives CASRGTANTEVF. The entire CDR3 protein reads CASRGTANTEVFF.

About this clone itself: Genes and germline come from the mouse. The read gets to within 1 residue of the CDR3 end, and the germline J gene fills in the rest. The genes are TRBV16 and TRBJ2-3; D might be TRBD1 (6 bases). The CDR3 totals 13 residues. V was clipped by 3 bases and J by 5 bases, with 9 bases between them. The germline gives CDR1 SGHSA, CDR2 FRNQAP. This CDR3 reads CASSFRGGETLYF. The covered CDR3 bases are TGTGCAAGCAGCTTCAGGGGAGGAGAAACGCTGTAT.

In this sample, this clone turned up a few times. Any gene name here is a mouse gene name. The CDR3 extends 1 residue past the end of the read, so its final part is completed from the germline J gene. The rearrangement joins TRBV19 to TRBJ1-5; D remains unclear. The V end lost 2 bases, the J end lost 4 bases, and 4 bases lay between the germline ends. The CDR3 runs to 12 residues. Germline CDR1 and CDR2: FNHDT and SITEND (reference sequence). This chain's CDR3 is CASSMQNQAPLF. The DNA read from the CDR3 is TGTGCCAGCAGTATGCAAAACCAGGCTCCGCTT.

As regards this clone: Gene names and germline refer to mouse. Read sequence stops 1 residue before the CDR3 end, and the germline J gene provides the missing end. The gene calls are TRBV2 and TRBJ1-1; no firm D call. This CDR3 is 14 amino acids long. CDR1 is LGHNA, CDR2 YSYQKL, per germline. Between the trimmed V and J ends, which lost 0 bases and 1 base, there was a span of 6 bases. The CDR3 reads CASSQDDGNTEVFF. The sequenced CDR3 bases are TGTGCCAGCAGCCAAGATGACGGAAACACAGAAGTCTTC.

About this clone: All gene names here are mouse names. The read ends 1 residue early relative to the CDR3; the germline J gene fills the gap. The V gene is TRBV12-1, the J gene TRBJ2-5, with 7 bases that match TRBD1. With V trimmed by 0 bases and J by 2 bases, 4 bases remained unmatched. This CDR3 region has 15 residues. Germline lookup yields CDR1 SGHSN and CDR2 HYEKVE. CDR3 DNA (partial): TGTGCCAGCTCTCTCCACAGGGGAGGCCAAGACACCCAGTAC. Translated, it gives CASSLHRGGQDTQY. In full, the CDR3 reads CASSLHRGGQDTQYF.

As for this clone: Genes and germline come from the mouse. The DNA ends 1 residue before the CDR3 does, and the rest of the CDR3 is filled in from the germline J gene. The chain uses TRBV1 and TRBJ2-5, with a weak D call TRBD2 (6 bases). The CDR3 contains 15 residues. V lost 3 bases and J lost 0, with 10 bases in between. Germline V gene sequence: CDR1 NSQYPW, CDR2 LRSPGD (reference sequence). The DNA read from the CDR3 is TGCACCTGCAGTGCGCTGGGGCCCAACCAAGACACCCAGTAC. Amino acids: CTCSALGPNQDTQY. The full CDR3 protein is CTCSALGPNQDTQYF.

A note on this clone: Gene names and germline refer to mouse. The read is 1 residue too short to cover the CDR3 end, so that end is filled in from the germline J gene. V is TRBV15 and J is TRBJ2-3; TRBD2 might be the D (6 bases). The CDR3 runs to 14 residues. From germline, CDR1 is SGHND and CDR2 FRSKSL. The V and J ends lost 5 bases and 0 bases respectively, with 9 bases between them. CDR3 sequence reads: CASSRLVSAETLYF. The CDR3 DNA, read in part, is TGTGCCAGCAGTCGACTGGTTAGTGCAGAAACGCTGTAT.

This clone was recorded once. Germline and genes: mouse. The read stops 1 residue short of the end of the CDR3; the missing end is completed from the germline J gene. The genes are TRBV19 and TRBJ2-3; D unresolved. The V end was cut by 9 bases, the J end by 1 base, with 12 bases between. Germline CDR1 FNHDT, CDR2 SITEND (reference sequence). The CDR3 spans 13 residues. The part of the CDR3 DNA that was read is TGTGCCATCCCGCTAGAGGGTGCAGAAACGCTGTAT. This encodes CAIPLEGAETLY. The whole CDR3 region reads CAIPLEGAETLYF.

About this clone itself: Gene names denote mouse genes. The CDR3 is cut off 1 residue early in the read; its end comes from the germline J gene. The chain links TRBV13-3 to TRBJ2-1; D perhaps matches TRBD2 (6 bases). The CDR3 covers 13 residues. Germline loops: CDR1 NNHDY, CDR2 SYVADS. With 1 base removed from V and 7 bases from J, the gap between germline ends came to 9 bases. The CDR3 reads CASSDLGRAEQFF. The covered CDR3 bases are TGTGCCAGCAGTGATCTGGGGCGAGCTGAGCAGTTC.

A word on this clone: Genes and germline are mouse. Read data end 1 residue before the CDR3 end; the end is taken from the germline J gene. The rearrangement links TRBV16 to TRBJ1-1; no firm D call. This CDR3 comprises 13 residues. Germline-derived CDR1 and CDR2 are SGHSA and FRNQAP. The germline V and J ends were trimmed by 3 bases and 0 bases, with 5 bases remaining between them. CDR3 DNA, as far as it was read: TGTGCAAGCAGCTTCGGACAGAACACAGAAGTCTTC. As protein: CASSFGQNTEVF. The complete CDR3 reads CASSFGQNTEVFF. Complete variable domain (other parts from reference TRBV16 and TRBJ1-1): NAGVIQTPRHKVTGKGQEATLWCEPISGHSAVFWYRQTIVQGLEFLTYFRNQAPIDDSGMPKERFSAQMPNQSHSTLKIQSTQPQDSAVYLCASSFGQNTEVFFGKGTRLTVV.

As to this clone: Genes and germline are mouse. Coverage ceases 1 residue before the CDR3 finishes, and the germline J gene fills in the end. This chain links TRBV12-2 with TRBJ1-4; 10 bases map to TRBD1. Unmatched junction bases numbered 4, after V lost 0 bases and J lost 7 bases. CDR3 length: 15 amino acids. Germline-derived CDR1 and CDR2 are SGHLS and HYDKME. This chain's CDR3 is CASSLRDRGGERLFF. The part of the CDR3 DNA that was read is TGTGCCAGCTCTCTCAGGGACAGGGGTGGCGAAAGATTATTT.

As regards this clone: Gene names are mouse gene names. The read finishes 1 residue shy of the CDR3 end, and the germline J gene is used to complete it. The rearrangement links TRBV31 to TRBJ1-3, with D hard to call. The CDR3 contains 13 residues. Trimming took off 1 base at V and 4 bases at J, with 8 bases between the two ends. Looked up from germline, CDR1 is GKSSPN and CDR2 is SITVG. The DNA read from the CDR3 is TGTGCCTGGAGTCCCCAGACAGGAAATACGCTCTAT. The encoded protein is CAWSPQTGNTLY. The CDR3 reads in full as CAWSPQTGNTLYF.

Of note for this clone: The gene names here belong to mouse. The sequenced fragment ends 1 residue before the CDR3 boundary, so the rest is inferred from the germline J gene. This same CDR3 is encoded by further DNA sequences in the sample. The gene calls are TRBV13-1 and TRBJ2-5, with TRBD2 matching over 13 bases. Trimming cost V 3 bases and J 3 bases; bases outside gene matches: 1. This CDR3 contains 15 residues. The germline gives CDR1 NSHNY, CDR2 SYGAGN. The part of the CDR3 DNA that was read is TGTGCCAGCAGTGGGGGACTGGGGGGGCAAGACACCCAGTAC. Translation: CASSGGLGGQDTQY. The CDR3 as a whole reads CASSGGLGGQDTQYF.

Notes on this clone: Gene names and germline match the mouse. The CDR3 goes on 1 residue after the read ends, and that part is filled in from the germline J gene. This chain links TRBV2 with TRBJ1-3; TRBD1 might be the D (6 bases). V was shortened by 1 base and J by 2 bases, with 6 bases between the two germline ends. Germline-derived CDR1 and CDR2 are LGHNA and YSYQKL. The CDR3 length is 14 residues. Here the CDR3 reads CASSQGTAGNTLYF. The part of the CDR3 DNA that was read is TGTGCCAGCAGCCAAGGGACAGCTGGAAATACGCTCTAT.

With regard to this clone: The gene symbols are mouse symbols. Read data end 1 residue before the CDR3 end; the end is taken from the germline J gene. The chain is built from TRBV31 and TRBJ2-2; D remains ambiguous. CDR3 length equals 13 residues. In germline, CDR1 is GKSSPN, CDR2 SITVG. Trimming took off 0 bases at V and 2 bases at J, with 4 bases between the two ends. CDR3 amino acids: CAWSLGNTGQLYF. CDR3 DNA, as far as it was read: TGTGCCTGGAGTCTAGGGAACACCGGGCAGCTCTAC. The variable domain in full, completed from reference TRBV31 and TRBJ2-2, reads AQTIHQWPVAEIKAVGSPLSLGCTIKGKSSPNLYWYWQATGGTLQQLFYSITVGQVESVVQLNLSASRPKDDQFILSTEKLLLSHSGFYLCAWSLGNTGQLYFGEGSKLTVL.

This clone was counted between two and nine times. The gene names given are mouse names. The read stops 1 residue short of the end of the CDR3; the missing end is completed from the germline J gene. The sample has other DNA sequences that encode this CDR3 too. The chain is built from TRBV3 and TRBJ2-4, with TRBD2 matching 10 bases. The CDR3 extends over 14 amino acids. The V and J ends lost 5 bases and 4 bases, in that order; junction bases with no gene match: 3. The V gene's germline CDR1 is SNHLY and CDR2 FYNGKV (reference sequence). Incomplete CDR3 DNA: TGTGCCAGCAGCCCCGGACTGGGGGAAAACACCTTGTAC. Protein sequence: CASSPGLGENTLY. The whole CDR3 sequence is CASSPGLGENTLYF.

Turning to this clone: Gene labels here are mouse ones. CDR3 loop: CASSLGQGANTEVFF. The sequenced CDR3 bases are TGTGCCAGCTCTTTGGGACAGGGGGCAAACACAGAAGTCTTC. The chain recombines TRBV12-1 with TRBJ1-1; 11 bases are shared with TRBD1. The read stops 1 residue short of the end of the CDR3; the missing end is completed from the germline J gene. V lost 3 bases, J lost 0 bases, and 2 bases stayed unmatched. Per the germline V gene, CDR1 is SGHSN and CDR2 is HYEKVE. This CDR3 contains 15 residues.

Details on this clone: Gene labels here are mouse ones. The CDR3 end is not reached by the read, which stops 1 residue before it; the germline J gene fills it in. The chain links TRBV12-1 to TRBJ1-5; 10 nucleotides agree with TRBD1. J lost 4 bases, V lost 2 bases, and 4 bases had no gene match. Germline CDR1 reads SGHSN; CDR2 reads HYEKVE. The CDR3 loop spans 15 amino acids. The part of the CDR3 DNA that was read is TGTGCCAGCTCTCACGACAGGGGGCGAAACCAGGCTCCGCTT. Translation: CASSHDRGRNQAPL. In full, the CDR3 is CASSHDRGRNQAPLF.